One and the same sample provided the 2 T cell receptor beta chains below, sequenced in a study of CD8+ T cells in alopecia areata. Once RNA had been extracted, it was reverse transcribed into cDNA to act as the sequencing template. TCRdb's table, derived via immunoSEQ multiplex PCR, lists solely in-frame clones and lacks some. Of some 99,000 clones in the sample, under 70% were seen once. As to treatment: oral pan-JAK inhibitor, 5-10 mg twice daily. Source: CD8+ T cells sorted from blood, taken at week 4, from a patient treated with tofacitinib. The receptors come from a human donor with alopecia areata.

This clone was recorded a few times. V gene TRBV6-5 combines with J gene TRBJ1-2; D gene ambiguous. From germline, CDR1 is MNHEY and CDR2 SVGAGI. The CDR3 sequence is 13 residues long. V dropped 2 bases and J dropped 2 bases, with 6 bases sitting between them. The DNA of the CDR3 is TGTGCCAGCAGTTACACAGCAAACTATGGCTACACCTTC. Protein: CASSYTANYGYTF.

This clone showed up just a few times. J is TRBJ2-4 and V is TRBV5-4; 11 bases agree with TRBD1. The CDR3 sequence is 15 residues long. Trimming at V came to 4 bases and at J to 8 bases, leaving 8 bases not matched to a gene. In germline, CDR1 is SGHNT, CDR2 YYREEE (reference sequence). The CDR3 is CASSPWTGGEDIQYF. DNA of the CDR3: TGTGCCAGCAGCCCTTGGACAGGGGGCGAGGACATTCAGTACTTC. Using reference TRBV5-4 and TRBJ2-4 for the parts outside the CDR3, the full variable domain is ETGVTQSPTHLIKTRGQQVTLRCSSQSGHNTVSWYQQALGQGPQFIFQYYREEENGRGNFPPRFSGLQFPNYSSELNVNALELDDSALYLCASSPWTGGEDIQYFGAGTRLSVL.